Listed below are T cell receptor beta chains from one sample, sequenced in a study of glioma-infiltrating T cells after dendritic cell vaccination. Libraries were prepared by immunoSEQ multiplex PCR; TCRdb keeps only in-frame clonotypes and omits some of them. This sample has tens of thousands of clones, with roughly four fifths found just once. The sequences come from blood, collected after dendritic cell vaccination. These receptors all come from a human donor with glioblastoma. Both conserved end residues are trimmed from each CDR3. Each record gives: J gene, V gene, clone size, D gene, CDR3 protein. The D gene is left open where the match is weak. The listing skips clone size in some rows; elsewhere it reads once, few, many or a size class.

TRBJ1-1 | TRBV7-2 | - | - | ASSQTDSMNTEAF
TRBJ1-4 | TRBV5-1 | - | - | ASSSAASTTNEKLF
TRBJ1-2 | TRBV21-1 | few | - | ASSKGAFGVGYT
TRBJ1-2 | TRBV28 | few | - | ASTLGTDYGYT
TRBJ2-5 | TRBV5-4 | - | - | ASSYGSGSRRGETQY
TRBJ1-1 | TRBV15 | - | TRBD1 | ATSRTGGKNTEAF
TRBJ1-2 | TRBV12-5 | once | - | ASGYQGGDNYGYT
TRBJ1-6 | TRBV5-4 | once | - | ASSSIQENSPLH
TRBJ2-7 | TRBV6-6 | once | - | ASLRAGSSYEQY
TRBJ1-6 | TRBV30 | - | - | AWSVAGLGSPLH
TRBJ1-5 | TRBV18 | once | - | ASSPLELHQPQH
TRBJ1-1 | TRBV15 | - | TRBD1 | ATSRNRGLDTEAF
TRBJ2-7 | TRBV5-4 | - | TRBD1 | ASRSDRDREQY
TRBJ2-7 | TRBV7-9 | - | - | ASSLGSGAYEQY
TRBJ1-2 | TRBV6-6 | few | - | ASSYSRDLYGYT
TRBJ2-5 | TRBV7-2 | once | TRBD2 | ASSLGLAGETQY
TRBJ2-1 | TRBV19 | - | TRBD2 | ASGGGREGNEQF
TRBJ2-5 | TRBV7-7 | - | TRBD1 | ASSLGTEETQY
TRBJ2-7 | TRBV25-1 | - | TRBD1 | ASSEYGAGGTYEQY
TRBJ1-2 | TRBV7-2 | - | - | ASSLGRGENYGYT
TRBJ1-5 | TRBV7-2 | once | - | ASSFSFSQPQH
TRBJ1-4 | TRBV9 | - | - | ASSAGGLSEKLF
TRBJ1-6 | TRBV5-8 | few | - | ASSVSQGAYNSPLH
TRBJ1-2 | TRBV9 | few | - | ASSPMRESYGYT
TRBJ2-5 | TRBV11-2 | - | TRBD1 | ASSKGQGWETQY
TRBJ2-3 | TRBV5-5 | few | - | ASSTAGDTQY
TRBJ1-5 | TRBV19 | - | - | ASSISGESNQPQH
TRBJ1-2 | TRBV19 | - | TRBD1 | ASSKNRGDGYT
TRBJ1-1 | TRBV7-2 | - | - | ASSLNRENTEAF
TRBJ2-7 | TRBV5-6 | - | TRBD2 | ASSLAGTSGGEQY
TRBJ2-1 | TRBV5-1 | few | - | ASSWGGTNEQF
TRBJ1-1 | TRBV2 | - | - | ASSEHRVNTEAF
TRBJ1-2 | TRBV6-1 | - | - | ASSEAREWGYT
TRBJ1-1 | TRBV10-3 | - | TRBD1 | AISEGQVYTEAF
TRBJ1-1 | TRBV5-4 | - | - | ASSLPGGSAEAF
TRBJ1-1 | TRBV19 | once | - | ASSIDGTRNTEAF
TRBJ2-7 | TRBV2 | few | - | ASTRGGNRDEQY
TRBJ2-3 | TRBV7-9 | once | TRBD1 | ASSAGQGSDTQY
TRBJ2-7 | TRBV5-1 | - | - | ASSPDTYEQY
TRBJ2-7 | TRBV11-2 | - | TRBD1 | ASSGGSGTVEQY
TRBJ2-3 | TRBV10-3 | - | TRBD1 | AISDSTGGTDTQY
TRBJ2-3 | TRBV2 | - | - | ASTGDSTDTQY
TRBJ1-4 | TRBV7-9 | - | - | ASSFATPGNANEKLF
TRBJ2-5 | TRBV6-1 | - | - | ASSGQFQETQY
TRBJ1-5 | TRBV7-2 | - | - | ASSLVPTTNREGQPQH
TRBJ2-2 | TRBV5-4 | - | - | ASKDSSNTGELF
TRBJ1-4 | TRBV28 | - | - | ASSVYAEKLF
TRBJ1-2 | TRBV5-6 | - | TRBD1 | ASSPDRRHNYGYT
TRBJ1-1 | TRBV19 | - | - | ATEQGSGQTNTEAF